One and the same sample provided the 25 T cell receptor beta chains below, sequenced in a study of vaccination and CD4 T cells after COVID-19. Treatment: approximately 9-day PBMC culture with coronavirus spike peptide pools or control peptides (ViraFEST assay). No antigen has been identified for these receptors. Once obtained from cultured CD4+ T cells, the DNA was sequenced using the Oncomine TCR Beta short-read assay. One entry per CDR3 protein results from TCRdb running MiXCR on the PCR reads. The table shows fewer than 15,000 distinct CDR3 sequences, with around 30% occurring only once. Material for sequencing was cultured CD4+ T cells from blood. The receptors stem from a human donor with COVID-19.

This clonotype was detected a few times. The J gene is TRBJ1-2, the V gene TRBV25-1; no definite D call. The CDR3 totals 12 residues. V was shortened by 0 bases and J by 2 bases, with 1 base between the two germline ends. CDR1 is MGHDK, CDR2 SYGVNS, per germline. The CDR3 bases are TGTGCCAGCAGTGAATACAACTATGGCTACACCTTC. This gives the protein CASSEYNYGYTF.

The rearrangement joins TRBV5-1 to TRBJ2-3, with no clear D. The CDR3 is 13 amino acids. Trimming pared 5 bases from V and 7 bases from J, leaving 14 bases between. The germline gives CDR1 SGHRS, CDR2 YFSETQ. The CDR3 DNA is TGCGCCAGCAGACTCTCTCCCACGCATACGCAGTATTTT. As protein: CASRLSPTHTQYF.

By its share, this clonotype is medium-sized (0.01 to 0.1%). The chain employs TRBV5-8 and TRBJ2-5; 9 nucleotides match TRBD2. The V gene end was trimmed by 4 bases and the J gene end by 5 bases; junction bases not matched to a gene: 9. There are 15 residues in the CDR3. Germline assignment: CDR1 SGHTS and CDR2 YDEGEE. CDR3 region: CASSAGLAGSETQYF. CDR3 coding DNA: TGTGCCAGCAGCGCGGGACTAGCCGGGTCGGAGACCCAGTACTTC.

V and J are TRBV9 and TRBJ2-2; D might be TRBD1 or TRBD2, each matching 5 bases. The CDR3 extends over 14 amino acids. The germline gives CDR1 SGDLS, CDR2 YYNGEE. Trimming took off 3 bases at V and 5 bases at J, with 11 bases between the two ends. The CDR3 coding sequence is TGTGCCAGCAGCGCGGGGCGGCAAACCGGGGAGCTGTTTTTT. It yields the protein CASSAGRQTGELFF.

V and J are TRBV11-3 and TRBJ2-3; no clear D gene. The germline CDR1 and CDR2 sequences are SGHNT and YENEEA. The germline V and J ends were trimmed by 5 bases and 0 bases, with 9 bases remaining between them. The CDR3 length is 14 residues. The CDR3: CASSGRLSTDTQYF. Here the CDR3 DNA reads TGTGCCAGCAGCGGTCGCTTAAGCACAGATACGCAGTATTTT. Based on the CDR3 plus reference TRBV11-3 and TRBJ2-3, the full variable domain is EAGVVQSPRYKIIEKKQPVAFWCNPISGHNTLYWYLQNLGQGPELLIRYENEEAVDDSQLPKDRFSAERLKGVDSTLKIQPAELGDSAVYLCASSGRLSTDTQYFGPGTRLTVL.

V usage is TRBV27 and J usage is TRBJ2-7; 12 bases are a match to TRBD2. CDR3 size: 16 residues. The V and J ends lost 1 base and 6 bases, in that order; junction bases with no gene match: 7. Germline assignment: CDR1 MNHEY and CDR2 SMNVEV (reference sequence). CDR3 DNA sequence: TGTGCCAGCAGTTTATATAGGACTAGCGGGGAGGTCGAGCAGTACTTC. It codes for CASSLYRTSGEVEQYF.

This clonotype has more than one count but fewer than ten. The CDR3 nucleotides read TGTGCCAGCTCGATACAGGTCGTACTCTCTGAAGCTTTCTTT. Translated: CASSIQVVLSEAFF. This chain connects TRBV18 to TRBJ1-1; a weak D match, TRBD1 (5 bases). Per the germline V gene, CDR1 is KGHSH and CDR2 is LQKENI. The V end lost 6 bases, the J end lost 6 bases, and 17 bases lay between the germline ends. The CDR3 is 14 residues long. Full variable domain (missing parts from reference TRBV18 and TRBJ1-1): NAGVMQNPRHLVRRRGQEARLRCSPMKGHSHVYWYRQLPEEGLKFMVYLQKENIIDESGMPKERFSAEFPKEGPSILRIQQVVRGDSAAYFCASSIQVVLSEAFFGQGTRLTVV.

The rearrangement links TRBV6-2 or TRBV6-3 to TRBJ1-1; the D gene is possibly TRBD1 (6 bases). CDR1 and CDR2 (germline): MNHEY, SVGEGT. The CDR3 sequence is 13 residues long. Trimming pared 5 bases from V and 2 bases from J, leaving 9 bases between. CDR3 DNA: TGTGCCAGCAGTGAGGGACACAACACTGAAGCTTTCTTT. Residues: CASSEGHNTEAFF.

V usage is TRBV20-1 and J usage is TRBJ2-5; either TRBD1 or TRBD2 may supply D (7 bases each). Germline V gene data show CDR1 as DFQATT and CDR2 as SNEGSKA (reference sequence). The CDR3 is made up of 15 amino acids. V was trimmed by 6 bases and J by 5 bases, leaving 22 bases between them. CDR3 bases: TGCAGTGCGGACGGGGGACAGCGGGGCGGGGAGACCCAGTACTTC. This translates into CSADGGQRGGETQYF.

This rearrangement joins TRBV6-1 to TRBJ1-2; 8 bases map to TRBD1. The V segment lost 6 bases and the J segment 2 bases; nucleotides outside the gene matches: 11. There are 16 residues in the CDR3. Germline V gene data show CDR1 as MNHNS and CDR2 as SASEGT. CDR3 sequence reads: CASRTLPGQGNYGYTF. CDR3 in DNA: TGTGCCAGCAGAACCCTCCCTGGACAGGGCAACTATGGCTACACCTTC.

The V gene is TRBV7-2, the J gene TRBJ1-1; D may be TRBD1 (5 bases). Germline V gene data show CDR1 as SGHTA and CDR2 as FQGNSA. This CDR3 region has 15 residues. Trimming left V 1 base short and J 1 base short, with 10 bases between. CDR3 sequence (DNA): TGTGCCAGCAGCTTAGACGGGCAGGGGAACACTGAAGCTTTCTTT. Translating gives CASSLDGQGNTEAFF.

This clonotype was picked up one time. This chain uses TRBV4-3 with TRBJ1-5; no definite D call. Trimming pared 0 bases from V and 3 bases from J, leaving 6 bases between. CDR3 length: 14 amino acids. CDR1 is LGHNA and CDR2 is YSLEER in the germline V gene. In nucleotides, the CDR3 is TGCGCCAGCAGCCAAGAGTTACCCAATCAGCCCCAGCATTTT. This encodes CASSQELPNQPQHF.

The rearrangement joins TRBV28 to TRBJ2-2; D possibly corresponds to TRBD2 (6 bases). V lost 10 bases and J lost 7, with 10 bases in between. The germline CDR1 and CDR2 sequences are MDHEN and SYDVKM. The CDR3 is 11 amino acids. CDR3: CATPGDGELFF. The CDR3, as DNA: TGTGCCACCCCGGGGGACGGGGAGCTGTTTTTT.

The gene calls are TRBV30 and TRBJ1-5; tentative D call: TRBD1 (5 bases). This CDR3 comprises 13 residues. Germline V gene sequence: CDR1 GTSNPN, CDR2 SVGIG (reference sequence). V lost 8 bases, J lost 3 bases, and 14 bases lay in between. This CDR3 reads CASGTDANQPQHF. CDR3 DNA: TGTGCCAGTGGGACGGACGCCAATCAGCCCCAGCATTTT.

This sequence joins TRBV27 and TRBJ1-2, with 10 bases aligning to TRBD1. V dropped 6 bases and J dropped 7; count of bases not matched to a gene: 5. Germline lookup yields CDR1 MNHEY and CDR2 SMNVEV (reference sequence). This CDR3 is built from 13 residues. The CDR3 loop is CASRLTGGLGYTF. The CDR3 DNA follows: TGTGCCAGCAGGTTGACAGGGGGCCTTGGCTACACCTTC.

This clonotype has more than one count but fewer than ten. This chain uses TRBV6-5 with TRBJ1-1, with 11 bases that match TRBD1. This CDR3 spans 16 amino acids. Per the germline V gene, CDR1 is MNHEY and CDR2 is SVGAGI. The J segment lost 5 bases and the V segment lost 0 bases, leaving 5 bases of the junction unmatched. CDR3 region: CASSYSPGTGGTEAFF. The CDR3 region has the DNA TGTGCCAGCAGTTACTCGCCCGGGACAGGGGGGACTGAAGCTTTCTTT.

This clonotype was observed a few times. The chain uses TRBV20-1 and TRBJ2-3; 11 bases match TRBD2. The CDR3 is 16 residues long. Germline-derived CDR1 and CDR2 are DFQATT and SNEGSKA (reference sequence). V was clipped by 3 bases and J by 2 bases; unmatched bases: 7. In DNA form, the CDR3 reads TGCAGTGCTAGGGGGTTAGCGGGGGGGCCCACAGATACGCAGTATTTT. Protein product: CSARGLAGGPTDTQYF.

In its sample, this clonotype was seen a few times. The chain has TRBV12-3 or TRBV12-4 and TRBJ1-6, with TRBD1 matching 12 bases. J was trimmed by 6 bases and V by 3 bases; bases with no gene match: 3. This CDR3 has 16 amino acids. CDR3 protein: CASSLGQGAGNSPLHF. DNA for the CDR3: TGTGCCAGCAGTTTGGGACAGGGGGCGGGTAATTCACCCCTCCACTTT.

The V and J genes are TRBV12-3 or TRBV12-4 and TRBJ2-5; D gene uncertain. V shed 5 bases and J shed 0 bases, with 13 bases lying between them. The CDR3 is 15 residues long. CDR3 protein: CASSLDLKDQETQYF. Written as DNA, the CDR3 is TGTGCCAGCAGTCTCGATCTCAAAGACCAAGAGACCCAGTACTTC.

The chain is built from TRBV6-2 or TRBV6-3 and TRBJ2-2, with 9 bases lining up with TRBD1. The germline V gene encodes CDR1 MNHEY and CDR2 SVGEGT. The CDR3 sequence is 14 residues long. Losses at the gene ends were 5 bases for V and 3 bases for J; bases not matched to a gene: 1. The CDR3 DNA follows: TGTGCCAGCAGTCGGACAGGGGACACCGGGGAGCTGTTTTTT. Encoded protein: CASSRTGDTGELFF.

The V gene is TRBV9, the J gene TRBJ1-1, with 10 bases fitting TRBD1. Trimming took 3 bases from V and 3 from J; bases not matched to a gene: 5. The CDR3 totals 15 residues. Looked up from germline, CDR1 is SGDLS and CDR2 is YYNGEE. The CDR3: CASSAGTGVYTEAFF. The CDR3, as DNA: TGTGCCAGCAGCGCGGGGACAGGGGTGTACACTGAAGCTTTCTTT. Supplemented by reference TRBV9 and TRBJ1-1, the full variable domain reads DSGVTQTPKHLITATGQRVTLRCSPRSGDLSVYWYQQSLDQGLQFLIQYYNGEERAKGNILERFSAQQFPDLHSELNLSSLELGDSALYFCASSAGTGVYTEAFFGQGTRLTVV.

The chain couples TRBV6-5 to TRBJ1-6; D is ambiguous. The CDR3 consists of 15 residues. V was cut by 4 bases and J by 7 bases, with 14 bases left in between. Germline values: CDR1 MNHEY, CDR2 SVGAGI. The CDR3 coding sequence is TGTGCCAGCAGTTCCGGAGTGAGACCAAATTCACCCCTCCACTTT. Translation gives CASSSGVRPNSPLHF.

The rearrangement links TRBV5-1 to TRBJ1-4; 7 positions agree with TRBD1. CDR1 is SGHRS and CDR2 is YFSETQ in the germline V gene. With 3 bases clipped from V and 5 bases from J, the junction kept 10 bases outside the gene matches. The CDR3 spans 16 residues. CDR3 nucleotide sequence: TGCGCCAGCAGCTATGGACCACAGGGGACGAATGAAAAACTGTTTTTT. The encoded protein is CASSYGPQGTNEKLFF.

J is TRBJ1-1 and V is TRBV6-1; 8 bases agree with TRBD1. CDR1 and CDR2 (germline): MNHNS, SASEGT. With 5 bases clipped from V and 4 bases from J, the junction kept 3 bases outside the gene matches. The CDR3 is made up of 13 amino acids. In nucleotides, the CDR3 is TGTGCCAGCAGTCAGGGGGCGCCCACTGAAGCTTTCTTT. Protein: CASSQGAPTEAFF.

This clonotype was detected only a few times. The chain employs TRBV19 and TRBJ1-1, with D tentatively TRBD1 (5 bases). The CDR3 has 12 residues. Trimming removed 5 bases from V and 7 bases from J, with 11 bases in between. The germline V gene has CDR1 LNHDA and CDR2 SQIVND (reference sequence). The CDR3 sequence: CASSVTGGEAFF. The CDR3 bases are TGTGCCAGTAGTGTTACAGGAGGTGAAGCTTTCTTT.